Sequencing of this T cell receptor (beta chain) was carried out in a study of blood T cell repertoires in COVID-19. The table lists this clone with a count of one. V lost 3 bases, J lost 11 bases, and 6 bases stayed unmatched. This CDR3 region has 11 residues. Germline V lookup: CDR1 DFQATT, CDR2 SNEGSKA (reference sequence). Clones were sequenced by immunoSEQ multiplex PCR, and TCRdb holds only the in-frame ones, with some missing. The sample includes more than 150,000 clones, nearly 80% seen only once; the top ten take approximately 15%. The J gene is TRBJ2-5, the V gene TRBV20-1; the match to TRBD2 covers 7 bases. The receptor comes from a man between 60 and 70 years old who had been exposed to COVID-19. The specimen was PBMCs or T cells enriched from blood (not recorded which). As DNA, the CDR3 is TGCAGTGCTAGCTTGGGAGGGCCTCAGTACTTC. Translation gives CSASLGGPQYF.